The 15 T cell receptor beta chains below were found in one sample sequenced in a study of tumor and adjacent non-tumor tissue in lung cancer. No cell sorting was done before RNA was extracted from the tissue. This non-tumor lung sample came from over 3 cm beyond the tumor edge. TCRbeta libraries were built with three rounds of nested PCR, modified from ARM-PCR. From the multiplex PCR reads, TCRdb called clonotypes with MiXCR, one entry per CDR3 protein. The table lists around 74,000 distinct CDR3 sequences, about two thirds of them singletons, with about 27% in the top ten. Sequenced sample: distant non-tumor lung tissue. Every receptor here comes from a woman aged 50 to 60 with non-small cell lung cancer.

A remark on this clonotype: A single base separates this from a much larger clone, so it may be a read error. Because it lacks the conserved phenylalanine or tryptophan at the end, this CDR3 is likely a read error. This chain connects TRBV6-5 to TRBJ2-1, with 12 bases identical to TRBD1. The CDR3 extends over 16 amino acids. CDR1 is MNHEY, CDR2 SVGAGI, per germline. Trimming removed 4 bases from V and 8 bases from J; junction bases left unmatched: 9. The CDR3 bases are TGTGCCAGCAGTTCCGTCCCGGGACAGGGGGCTGATGAGCAGTTCATC. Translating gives CASSSVPGQGADEQFI.

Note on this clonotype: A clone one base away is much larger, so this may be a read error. CDR3 loop: CSGIEQFF. The CDR3 DNA sequence: TGCAGTGGTATTGAGCAGTTCTTC. V usage is TRBV20-1 and J usage is TRBJ2-1; D is ambiguous. Trimming stripped 7 bases from V and 9 bases from J, with 4 bases between. Germline loops: CDR1 DFQATT, CDR2 SNEGSKA (reference sequence). This CDR3 is built from 8 residues.

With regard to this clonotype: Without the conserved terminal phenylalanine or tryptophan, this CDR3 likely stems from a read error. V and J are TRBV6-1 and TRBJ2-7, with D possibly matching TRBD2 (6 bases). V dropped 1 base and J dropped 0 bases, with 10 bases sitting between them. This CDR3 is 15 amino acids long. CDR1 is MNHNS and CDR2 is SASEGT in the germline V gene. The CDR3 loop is CASSEGTNGSYEQYL. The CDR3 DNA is TGTGCCAGCAGTGAAGGGACTAACGGCTCCTACGAGCAGTACCTC.

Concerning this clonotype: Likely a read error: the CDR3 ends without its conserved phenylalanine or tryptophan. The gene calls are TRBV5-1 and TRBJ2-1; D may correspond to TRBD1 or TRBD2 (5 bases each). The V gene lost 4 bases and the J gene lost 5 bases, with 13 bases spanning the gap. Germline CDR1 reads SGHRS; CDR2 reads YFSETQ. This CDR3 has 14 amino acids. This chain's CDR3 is CASSQPGPNNEQFI. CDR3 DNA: TGCGCCAGCAGCCAACCGGGACCAAACAATGAGCAGTTCATC.

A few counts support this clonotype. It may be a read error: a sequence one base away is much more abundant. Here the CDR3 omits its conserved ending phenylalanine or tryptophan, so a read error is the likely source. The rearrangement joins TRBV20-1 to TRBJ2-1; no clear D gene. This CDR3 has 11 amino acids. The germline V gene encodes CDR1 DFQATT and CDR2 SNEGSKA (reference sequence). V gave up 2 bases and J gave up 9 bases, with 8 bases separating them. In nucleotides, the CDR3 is TGCAGTGCTAGACAAACTACTGAGCAGTTCCTC. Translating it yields CSARQTTEQFL.

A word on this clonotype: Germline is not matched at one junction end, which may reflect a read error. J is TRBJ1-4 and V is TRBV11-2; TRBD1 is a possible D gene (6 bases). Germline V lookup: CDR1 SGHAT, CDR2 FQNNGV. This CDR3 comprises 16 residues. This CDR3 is CASGLTRDTGGRKPFF. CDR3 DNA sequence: TGTGCCAGCGGCTTAACCCGGGACACTGGGGGGAGGAAACCGTTTTTT.

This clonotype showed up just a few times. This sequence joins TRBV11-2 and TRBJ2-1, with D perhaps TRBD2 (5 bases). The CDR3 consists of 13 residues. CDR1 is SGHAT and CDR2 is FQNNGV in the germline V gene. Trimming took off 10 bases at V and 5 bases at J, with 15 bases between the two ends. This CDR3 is CAIGSGLHNEQFF. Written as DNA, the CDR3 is TGTGCCATCGGCTCCGGACTTCACAATGAGCAGTTCTTC.

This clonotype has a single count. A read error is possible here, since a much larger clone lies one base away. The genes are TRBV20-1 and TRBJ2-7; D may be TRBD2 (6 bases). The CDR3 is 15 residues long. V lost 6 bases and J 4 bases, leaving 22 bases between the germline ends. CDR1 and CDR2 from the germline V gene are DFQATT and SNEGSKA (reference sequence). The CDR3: CSANTRTNGKYEQYF. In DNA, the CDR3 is TGCAGTGCCAATACTCGGACTAACGGGAAGTACGAGCAGTACTTC.

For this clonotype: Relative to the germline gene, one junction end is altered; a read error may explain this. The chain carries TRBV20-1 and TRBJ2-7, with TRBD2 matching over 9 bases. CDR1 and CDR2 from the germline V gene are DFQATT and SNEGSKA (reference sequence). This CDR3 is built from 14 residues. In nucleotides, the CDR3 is TGCAGTGCCCCCCGACTAGCGGTGCCCTACGAGCAATACTTC. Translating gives CSAPRLAVPYEQYF.

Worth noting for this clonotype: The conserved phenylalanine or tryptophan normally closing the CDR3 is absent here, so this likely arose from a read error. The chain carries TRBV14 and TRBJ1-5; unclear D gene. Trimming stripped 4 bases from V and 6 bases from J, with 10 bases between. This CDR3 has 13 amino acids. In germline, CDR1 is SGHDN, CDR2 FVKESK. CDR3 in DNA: TGTGCCAGCAGCCGAGATGAGTCTCAGCCCCAGCATTTA. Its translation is CASSRDESQPQHL.

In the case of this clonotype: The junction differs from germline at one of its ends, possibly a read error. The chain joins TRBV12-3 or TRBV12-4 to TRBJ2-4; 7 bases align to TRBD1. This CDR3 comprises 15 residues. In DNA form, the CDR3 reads TGTGCCAGCAGTCGACAGGGCGTACTCAAAAACATTCAGAACTTC. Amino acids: CASSRQGVLKNIQNF.

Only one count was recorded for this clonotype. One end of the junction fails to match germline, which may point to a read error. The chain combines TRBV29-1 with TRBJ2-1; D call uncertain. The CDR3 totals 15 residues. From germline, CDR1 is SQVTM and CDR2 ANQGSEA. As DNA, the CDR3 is TGCAGCGCCTCACAGAGTCTTTACTCCTACAATGAGCAATTCTTC. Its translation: CSASQSLYSYNEQFF.

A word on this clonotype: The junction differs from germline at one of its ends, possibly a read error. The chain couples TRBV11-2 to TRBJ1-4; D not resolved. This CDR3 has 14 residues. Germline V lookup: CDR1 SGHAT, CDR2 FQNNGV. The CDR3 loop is CASSLDSTNEKLLF. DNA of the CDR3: TGTGCCAGCAGTCTTGATAGCACTAATGAAAAACTGCTTTTC. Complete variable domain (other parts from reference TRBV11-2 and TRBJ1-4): EAGVAQSPRYKIIEKRQSVAFWCNPISGHATLYWYQQILGQGPKLLIQFQNNGVVDDSQLPKDRFSAERLKGVDSTLKIQPAKLEDSAVYLCASSLDSTNEKLLFGSGTQLSVL.

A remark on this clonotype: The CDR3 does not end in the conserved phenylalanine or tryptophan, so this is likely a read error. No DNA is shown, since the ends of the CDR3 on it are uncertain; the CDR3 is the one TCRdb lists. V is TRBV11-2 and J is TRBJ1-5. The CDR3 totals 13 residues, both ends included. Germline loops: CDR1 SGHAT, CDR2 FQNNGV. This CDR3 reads CASSEDMNQPKHV.

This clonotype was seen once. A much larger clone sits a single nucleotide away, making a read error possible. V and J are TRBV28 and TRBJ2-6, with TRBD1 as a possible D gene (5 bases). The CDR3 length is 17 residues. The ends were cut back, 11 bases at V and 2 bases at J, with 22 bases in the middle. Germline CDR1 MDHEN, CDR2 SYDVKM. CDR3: CAGMSDSMSAGANVLTF. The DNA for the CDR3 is TGTGCCGGCATGTCAGACAGTATGTCTGCTGGGGCCAACGTCCTGACTTTC.